A selection of T cell receptor beta chains follows, all from one sample in a study of regulatory T cells in long-lasting Graves disease. Via MiXCR, TCRdb re-called the multiplex PCR reads, giving one row per CDR3 protein. In the table there are fewer than 400,000 distinct CDR3 sequences, about 20% of which are singletons. Here the sequenced sample was peripheral blood mononuclear cells (PBMCs), taken when the disease was refractory, from a patient treated with antithyroid drugs. The receptors stem from a female donor with Graves disease. CDR3s include the opening cysteine and the closing phenylalanine or tryptophan. A D gene is named only where the DNA matches it firmly. Not all rows give a size; the values are once, few, many and, for expanded clones, a class.

D gene: TRBD1; V gene: TRBV4-2; J gene: TRBJ1-5; clone size: few; CDR3 DNA: TGTGCCAGCAGCCACAAACAGGGGGCCGGCCTTTCGGGCAATCAGCCCCAGCATTTT; CDR3 protein: CASSHKQGAGLSGNQPQHF
D gene: TRBD1; V gene: TRBV6-1; J gene: TRBJ2-7; clone size: many; CDR3 DNA: TGTGCCAGCAGTGAAATCGGGACAGGGGTGGTCGAGCAGTACTTC; CDR3 protein: CASSEIGTGVVEQYF
D gene: .; V gene: TRBV3-1; J gene: TRBJ2-5; clone size: .; CDR3 DNA: TGTGCCAGCAGCCCCTGGGGGGGCGGACTAGGGGAACTAAAGACCCAGTACTTC; CDR3 protein: CASSPWGGGLGELKTQYF
D gene: .; V gene: TRBV7-2; J gene: TRBJ1-2; clone size: many; CDR3 DNA: TGTGCCAGCAGCTTAGGCATAACAGTTAACTATGGCTACACCTTC; CDR3 protein: CASSLGITVNYGYTF
D gene: .; V gene: TRBV5-1; J gene: TRBJ1-3; clone size: .; CDR3 DNA: TGCGCCAGCAGCCCACAGGTTCTCTCTGGAAACACCATATATTTT; CDR3 protein: CASSPQVLSGNTIYF
D gene: .; V gene: TRBV11-2; J gene: TRBJ2-1; clone size: .; CDR3 DNA: TGTGCCAGCAGCTCCTACGCCGGGACCCGAATCGATGAGCAGTTCTTC; CDR3 protein: CASSSYAGTRIDEQFF
D gene: TRBD2; V gene: TRBV25-1; J gene: TRBJ2-7; clone size: .; CDR3 DNA: TGTGCCAGCAGTGGACGACTAGCGGGATCAAACGAGCAGTACTTC; CDR3 protein: CASSGRLAGSNEQYF
D gene: .; V gene: TRBV10-3; J gene: TRBJ1-2; clone size: many; CDR3 DNA: TGTGCCATCAGTGGACGCTCCTCGGACTATGGCTACACCTTC; CDR3 protein: CAISGRSSDYGYTF
D gene: .; V gene: TRBV2; J gene: TRBJ2-1; clone size: .; CDR3 DNA: TGTGCCAGCCCATGGACAGGGCGGGAGAATGAGCAGTTCTTC; CDR3 protein: CASPWTGRENEQFF
D gene: TRBD1; V gene: TRBV29-1; J gene: TRBJ2-7; clone size: .; CDR3 DNA: TGCAGCGTTGTGGGGTTTAACCGCCTTGGCATGGACAGGGGTTACGAGCAGTACTTC; CDR3 protein: CSVVGFNRLGMDRGYEQYF
D gene: .; V gene: TRBV29-1; J gene: TRBJ2-2; clone size: .; CDR3 DNA: TGCAGCGTCGTGTGGGACACCGGGGAGCTGTTTTTT; CDR3 protein: CSVVWDTGELFF
D gene: .; V gene: TRBV27; J gene: TRBJ2-7; clone size: many; CDR3 DNA: TGTGCCAGCAGTTTAGGTAGGGGTAGCGTCATAACCTACGAGCAGTACTTC; CDR3 protein: CASSLGRGSVITYEQYF
D gene: .; V gene: TRBV20-1; J gene: TRBJ2-7; clone size: .; CDR3 DNA: TGCAGTGCTAGAGAATCCTACGAGCAGTACTTC; CDR3 protein: CSARESYEQYF
D gene: .; V gene: TRBV11-2; J gene: TRBJ1-4; clone size: many; CDR3 DNA: TGTGCCAGCAGCCCCATTTCAGCGGGGGGAAAACTGTTTTTT; CDR3 protein: CASSPISAGGKLFF
D gene: .; V gene: TRBV6-5; J gene: TRBJ2-2; clone size: few; CDR3 DNA: TGTGTCAGCAGTTCGGCCCCGACACTAACCGGGGAGCTGTTTTTT; CDR3 protein: CVSSSAPTLTGELFF
D gene: .; V gene: TRBV9; J gene: TRBJ2-5; clone size: .; CDR3 DNA: TGTGCCAGCAGCGCCCCGAGTGTCAGTCTCTACCAAGAGACCCAGTACTTC; CDR3 protein: CASSAPSVSLYQETQYF
D gene: .; V gene: TRBV5-5; J gene: TRBJ1-1; clone size: many; CDR3 DNA: TGTGCCAGCAGCTTTGTACAGAACACTGAAGCTTTCTTT; CDR3 protein: CASSFVQNTEAFF
D gene: TRBD1; V gene: TRBV7-9; J gene: TRBJ1-4; clone size: .; CDR3 DNA: TGTGCCAGCAGTTCACAGGGGACCAATGAAAAACTGTTTTTT; CDR3 protein: CASSSQGTNEKLFF
D gene: .; V gene: TRBV7-9; J gene: TRBJ1-2; clone size: .; CDR3 DNA: TGTGCCAGCAGCTTATCGGGGAATAGTGGCTACACCTTC; CDR3 protein: CASSLSGNSGYTF
D gene: .; V gene: TRBV20-1; J gene: TRBJ2-5; clone size: many; CDR3 DNA: TGCAGTGCTAGGGTCCCCGCGGGGACCCAGTACTTC; CDR3 protein: CSARVPAGTQYF
D gene: TRBD2; V gene: TRBV4-1; J gene: TRBJ2-4; clone size: .; CDR3 DNA: TGCGCCAGCAGCTCGAGCGGGAGCGCCCTAAACATTCAGTACTTC; CDR3 protein: CASSSSGSALNIQYF
D gene: .; V gene: TRBV27; J gene: TRBJ1-2; clone size: .; CDR3 DNA: TGTGCCAGCAGTTTCCACCGGGACCAGCGGGGCTACACCTTC; CDR3 protein: CASSFHRDQRGYTF
D gene: TRBD1; V gene: TRBV28; J gene: TRBJ2-7; clone size: many; CDR3 DNA: TGTGCCAGCAGCGAGACAGGGGATTCCTACGAGCAGTACTTC; CDR3 protein: CASSETGDSYEQYF
D gene: .; V gene: TRBV5-5; J gene: TRBJ1-6; clone size: few; CDR3 DNA: TGTGCCAGCAGCGCCGGGACCTCTGGGAATTCACCCCTCCACTTT; CDR3 protein: CASSAGTSGNSPLHF
D gene: TRBD2; V gene: TRBV7-9; J gene: TRBJ2-1; clone size: .; CDR3 DNA: TGTGCCAGCAGCTTAGTCCTAGCGGGGAGCAATGAGCAGTTCTTC; CDR3 protein: CASSLVLAGSNEQFF
D gene: .; V gene: TRBV9; J gene: TRBJ1-4; clone size: few; CDR3 DNA: TGTGCCAGCAGTAAACAGGCCAAGGGGAATGAAAAACTGTTTTTT; CDR3 protein: CASSKQAKGNEKLFF
D gene: .; V gene: TRBV10-3; J gene: TRBJ1-1; clone size: .; CDR3 DNA: TGTACCATCAGTGAGACGCAGAACACTGAAGCTTTCTTT; CDR3 protein: CTISETQNTEAFF
D gene: .; V gene: TRBV19; J gene: TRBJ1-2; clone size: few; CDR3 DNA: TGTGCCAGTAGTATCGGGGATTTGGAATTGACAGTGGCCGGATATGGCTACACCTTC; CDR3 protein: CASSIGDLELTVAGYGYTF
D gene: .; V gene: TRBV6-2/TRBV6-3; J gene: TRBJ2-1; clone size: .; CDR3 DNA: TGTGCCAGCCGCCTAGCGTCTAATGAGCAGTTCTTC; CDR3 protein: CASRLASNEQFF
D gene: TRBD1; V gene: TRBV27; J gene: TRBJ1-2; clone size: .; CDR3 DNA: TGTGCCAGCAGTACCTACGGGGGGACAGGGGTAGTAAGTGGCTACACCTTC; CDR3 protein: CASSTYGGTGVVSGYTF
D gene: TRBD1; V gene: TRBV30; J gene: TRBJ1-4; clone size: few; CDR3 DNA: TGTGCCGGGGATTTCCGGGACAGGGGGACAACTAATGAAAAACTGTTTTTT; CDR3 protein: CAGDFRDRGTTNEKLFF
D gene: TRBD2; V gene: TRBV28; J gene: TRBJ2-7; clone size: many; CDR3 DNA: TGTGCCAGCAGTCAGACTTGGGGGGAGGGCCGCTACGAGCAGTACTTC; CDR3 protein: CASSQTWGEGRYEQYF
D gene: TRBD2; V gene: TRBV18; J gene: TRBJ2-5; clone size: many; CDR3 DNA: TGTGCCAGCTCATCAGGGCGGGAGCCCGAGACCCAGTACTTC; CDR3 protein: CASSSGREPETQYF
D gene: .; V gene: TRBV7-8; J gene: TRBJ1-5; clone size: .; CDR3 DNA: TGTGCCAGCAGCTTAGCGGGTGGGGGCGATCAGCCCCAGCATTTT; CDR3 protein: CASSLAGGGDQPQHF
D gene: TRBD1; V gene: TRBV3-1; J gene: TRBJ1-5; clone size: many; CDR3 DNA: TGTGCCAGCAGCCACTCGGACAGGGTTCATCAGCCCCAGCATTTT; CDR3 protein: CASSHSDRVHQPQHF
D gene: TRBD1; V gene: TRBV19; J gene: TRBJ1-1; clone size: .; CDR3 DNA: TGTGCCAGTAGTATAGGGGCGCGAGGGGGCGCGCCGGACACTGAAGCTTTCTTT; CDR3 protein: CASSIGARGGAPDTEAFF
D gene: .; V gene: TRBV7-2; J gene: TRBJ1-1; clone size: many; CDR3 DNA: TGTGCCAGCAGCTTAAGGTCCTCCATGAACACTGAAGCTTTCTTT; CDR3 protein: CASSLRSSMNTEAFF
D gene: TRBD2; V gene: TRBV20-1; J gene: TRBJ2-2; clone size: .; CDR3 DNA: TGCAGTGCTAGAGAGGGACTAGCGGGAGGAAACGCCGGGGAGCTGTTTTTT; CDR3 protein: CSAREGLAGGNAGELFF
D gene: .; V gene: TRBV24-1; J gene: TRBJ1-5; clone size: .; CDR3 DNA: TGTGCCACCAGTGATTTGCTGGGGAATCAGCCCCAGCATTTT; CDR3 protein: CATSDLLGNQPQHF
D gene: TRBD2; V gene: TRBV12-3/TRBV12-4; J gene: TRBJ2-2; clone size: many; CDR3 DNA: TGTGCCAGCCCGGGACTAGCGACGAACACCGGGGAGCTGTTTTTT; CDR3 protein: CASPGLATNTGELFF
D gene: .; V gene: TRBV6-1; J gene: TRBJ1-1; clone size: many; CDR3 DNA: TGTGCCAGCAGTCAAACAGGGTGGAATGAAGCTTTCTTT; CDR3 protein: CASSQTGWNEAFF
D gene: TRBD1; V gene: TRBV6-2/TRBV6-3; J gene: TRBJ1-2; clone size: few; CDR3 DNA: TGTGCCAGCACTGTATTCCGGGACAGCTATGGCTACACCTTT; CDR3 protein: CASTVFRDSYGYTF
D gene: .; V gene: TRBV20-1; J gene: TRBJ2-7; clone size: .; CDR3 DNA: TGCAGTGCTACGACGAGGAACGAGCAGTACTTC; CDR3 protein: CSATTRNEQYF
D gene: .; V gene: TRBV6-1; J gene: TRBJ1-6; clone size: many; CDR3 DNA: TGTGCCAGCAGGCCCCGCCAGGGACTTAATTCACCCCTCCACTTT; CDR3 protein: CASRPRQGLNSPLHF